This T cell receptor (beta chain) was found in a study of T cell repertoires in cytomegalovirus infection (dated by TCRdb to about 2019). Regarding the study in general: Peptide stimulations targeted recently identified HLA-C-restricted CMV epitopes, whose presentation resists viral immunomodulation, together with well-studied HLA-B-restricted epitopes. Donor HLA type was relevant to the analysis, because carriage of CMV infection together with the matching HLA type was indicated by public TCR beta signatures. What the work shows at the level of the full study, not this receptor alone: The ex vivo response was dominated by HLA-C-restricted CMV-specific TCR beta clonotypes, and the single most frequent clonotype in two of eight donors was supplied by these HLA-C-restricted clonotypes. Cumulative frequency of public TCR beta family members discriminated carriers of CMV infection plus the relevant HLA type in this cohort and an independent approximately 370-donor cohort.

Note on this clonotype: It lacks a known antigen. No qualities accompany the bases; no much larger clone lies one base away.

The germline V gene yields SGHVS for CDR1 and FQNEAQ for CDR2. Trimming removed 3 bases from V and 3 bases from J; the gene matches leave 5 bases unexplained. The CDR3 covers 16 residues, taking in both the cysteine and the phenylalanine. This entry keeps only the CDR3 DNA: 48 bases, framed from base 1. The sample's treatment or condition label, in plain terms: in vitro stimulation with specific CMV peptide epitopes to enrich CMV-specific T cells. The sequencer was an Illumina HiSeq 1500. In-frame beta chains were kept once TCRdb had trimmed the public reads at Q25 with fastp and called clones with MiXCR. Rows with one shared CDR3 protein collapse into an entry with the most common genes and DNA. In all, the sample holds approximately 150,000 distinct CDR3 sequences, and 20% to 25% of those were seen once. The ten largest clones represent 25% of the sample.

The specimen was CD8+ T cells from cultured PBMCs, collected from culture after CMV antigen stimulation. The TCR comes from a human donor in good health (CMV status not recorded). Some clones in this sample may be carry-over from other donors' samples. This chain joins TRBV7-8 to TRBJ2-5, and TRBD2 aligns with 12 junction nucleotides. The DNA reads as follows: TGTGCCAGCAGCTTCCTTGCTAGCGGGGGGGAAGAGACCCAGTACTTC. Translated, this is CASSFLASGGEETQYF.